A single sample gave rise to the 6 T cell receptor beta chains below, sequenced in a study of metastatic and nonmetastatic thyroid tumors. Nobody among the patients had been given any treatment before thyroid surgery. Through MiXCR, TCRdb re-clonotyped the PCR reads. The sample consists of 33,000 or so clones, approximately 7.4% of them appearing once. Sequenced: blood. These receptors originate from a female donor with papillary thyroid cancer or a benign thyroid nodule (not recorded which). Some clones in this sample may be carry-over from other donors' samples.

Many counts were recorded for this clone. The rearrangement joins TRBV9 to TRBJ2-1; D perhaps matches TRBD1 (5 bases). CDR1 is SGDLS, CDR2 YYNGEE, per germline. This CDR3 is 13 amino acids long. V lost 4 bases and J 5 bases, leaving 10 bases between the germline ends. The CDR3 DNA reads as TGTGCCAGCAGCCTCCAGGGAAACAATGAGCAGTTCTTC. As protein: CASSLQGNNEQFF. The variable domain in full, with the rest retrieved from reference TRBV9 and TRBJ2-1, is DSGVTQTPKHLITATGQRVTLRCSPRSGDLSVYWYQQSLDQGLQFLIQYYNGEERAKGNILERFSAQQFPDLHSELNLSSLELGDSALYFCASSLQGNNEQFFGPGTRLTVL.

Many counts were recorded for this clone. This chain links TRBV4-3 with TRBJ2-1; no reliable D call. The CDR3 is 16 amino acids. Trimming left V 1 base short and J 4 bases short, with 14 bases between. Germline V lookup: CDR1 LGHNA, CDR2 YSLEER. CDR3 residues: CASSQVGHTTYNEQFF. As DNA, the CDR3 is TGCGCCAGCAGCCAAGTTGGGCACACAACGTACAATGAGCAGTTCTTC.

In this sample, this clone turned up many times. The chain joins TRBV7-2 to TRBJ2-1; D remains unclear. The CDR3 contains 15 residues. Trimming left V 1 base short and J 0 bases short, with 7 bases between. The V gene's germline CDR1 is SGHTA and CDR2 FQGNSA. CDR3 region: CASSLVWSSYNEQFF. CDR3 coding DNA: TGTGCCAGCAGCTTAGTTTGGAGCTCCTACAATGAGCAGTTCTTC.

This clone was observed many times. The CDR3 DNA sequence: TGTGCCAGCAGTCCATCCCCAGGGGCCACTAGGTCAGATACGCAGTATTTT. It encodes CASSPSPGATRSDTQYF. The chain employs TRBV12-3 or TRBV12-4 and TRBJ2-3; TRBD1 is a possible D gene (6 bases). The length of the CDR3 is 17 residues. With 5 bases removed from V and 4 bases from J, the gap between germline ends came to 22 bases.

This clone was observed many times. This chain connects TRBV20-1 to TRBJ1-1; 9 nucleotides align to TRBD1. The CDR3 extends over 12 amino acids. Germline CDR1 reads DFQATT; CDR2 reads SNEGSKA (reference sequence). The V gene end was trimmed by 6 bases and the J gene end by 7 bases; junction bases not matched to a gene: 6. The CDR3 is CSAGQGRVEAFF. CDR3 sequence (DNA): TGCAGTGCCGGACAGGGGCGAGTTGAAGCTTTCTTT.

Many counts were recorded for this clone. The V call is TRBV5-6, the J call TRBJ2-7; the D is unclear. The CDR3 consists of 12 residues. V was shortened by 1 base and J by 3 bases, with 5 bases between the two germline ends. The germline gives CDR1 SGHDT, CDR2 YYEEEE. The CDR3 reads CASSLTGYEQYF. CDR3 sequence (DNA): TGTGCCAGCAGCTTGACGGGCTACGAGCAGTACTTC. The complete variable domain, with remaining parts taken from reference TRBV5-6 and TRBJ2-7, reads DAGVTQSPTHLIKTRGQQVTLRCSPKSGHDTVSWYQQALGQGPQFIFQYYEEEERQRGNFPDRFSGHQFPNYSSELNVNALLLGDSALYLCASSLTGYEQYFGPGTRLTVT.